Here is one TCR beta chain with its context. Its antigen is undetermined. The source of the sample is a study of T cell responses to AZD1222 COVID-19 vaccine. Study-wide points: Only after the peak T cell response were repertoires sampled. It should be noted that donors were predominantly white British and more often female, and clonal diversity was possibly underestimated.

Only in-frame clones appear in the TCRdb table, and some are missing; sequencing was by immunoSEQ multiplex PCR. The sample lists 120,000 to 150,000 clones, around 90% occurring once. Trimming removed 6 bases at V and 1 base at J, with 18 bases between. Germline V gene data show CDR1 as SGHTA and CDR2 as FQGNSA. The CDR3 is 17 amino acids. The V gene is TRBV7-2, the J gene TRBJ2-2; possibly TRBD1 for D (5 bases). The source material was peripheral blood, sampled on day 0 of AZD1222 vaccination. This sequence was found in an adult in good health. The CDR3 bases are TGTGCCAGCAGGACATTCTTTGCAGGACAGAACACCGGGGAGCTGTTTTTT. This encodes CASRTFFAGQNTGELFF. Complete variable domain (other parts from reference TRBV7-2 and TRBJ2-2): GAGVSQSPSNKVTEKGKDVELRCDPISGHTALYWYRQSLGQGLEFLIYFQGNSAPDKSGLPSDRFSAERTGGSVSTLTIQRTQQEDSAVYLCASRTFFAGQNTGELFFGEGSRLTVL.